This T cell receptor (beta chain) was documented in a study of control samples from healthy donors and cancer patients. Assay: immunoSEQ multiplex PCR; the TCRdb copy retains only in-frame clones and omits some. The sample holds about 110,000 clones, just under 85% seen once. This CDR3 is 21 amino acids long. Germline V gives CDR1 SGHRS, CDR2 YFSETQ. J lost 0 bases, V lost 3 bases, and 16 bases had no gene match. The TCR comes from a man aged 18-30 years in good health. The V call is TRBV5-1, the J call TRBJ2-1; TRBD1 aligns across 12 bases. The source material was blood. The CDR3 DNA sequence: TGCGCCAGCAGCTCGTATCAGGGACAGGGGGCGAATTTATTCTCCTACAATGAGCAGTTCTTC. It is translated as CASSSYQGQGANLFSYNEQFF.